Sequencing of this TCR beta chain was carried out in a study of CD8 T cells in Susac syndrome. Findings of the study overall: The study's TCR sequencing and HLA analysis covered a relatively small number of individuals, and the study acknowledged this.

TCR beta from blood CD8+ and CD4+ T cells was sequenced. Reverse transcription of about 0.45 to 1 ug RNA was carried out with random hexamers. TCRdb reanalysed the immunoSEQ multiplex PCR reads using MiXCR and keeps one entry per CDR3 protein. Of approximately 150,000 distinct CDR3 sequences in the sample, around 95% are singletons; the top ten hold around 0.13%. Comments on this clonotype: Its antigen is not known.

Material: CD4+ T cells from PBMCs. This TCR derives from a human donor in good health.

CDR3 in DNA: TGTGCCATCAGTGCGTTCCGGCCTCATGAGCAGTACTTC. Amino acid sequence: CAISAFRPHEQYF. V gene TRBV10-3 combines with J gene TRBJ2-7; no definite D call. The CDR3 length is 13 residues. Looked up from germline, CDR1 is ENHRY and CDR2 is SYGVKD. With 4 bases removed from V and 7 bases from J, the gap between germline ends came to 14 bases.